Listed below are T cell receptor beta chains from one sample, sequenced in a study of identical twins. TCRdb reanalysed the 5' RACE reads using MiXCR and keeps one entry per CDR3 protein. The data contain fewer than 250,000 distinct CDR3 sequences, around 10% of them seen just once; the ten biggest clones take up over 4.5%. The specimen sequenced was memory (CD45RO+) T cells sorted from blood. The receptors stem from a woman under 30 in good health. CDR3s include the opening cysteine and the closing phenylalanine or tryptophan. The D gene is left open where the match is weak. Size values are once, few and many counts, or a class for expanded clones, and some rows have none.

J,length,D,size,V,DNA,CDR3
TRBJ2-1,16,TRBD1,many,TRBV24-1,TGTGCCACCAGTGACCGCCGGGACAGGGGGCTTAATGAGCAGTTCTTC,CATSDRRDRGLNEQFF
TRBJ1-1,12,-,-,TRBV20-1,TGCAGTGCTAGGGTAGGGAGTACTGAAGCTTTCTTT,CSARVGSTEAFF
TRBJ2-4,14,TRBD1,few,TRBV20-1,TGCAGTGCTAGGAAAGGGGGCCCCAAAAACATTCAGTACTTC,CSARKGGPKNIQYF
TRBJ2-1,15,TRBD2,-,TRBV5-1,TGCGCCAGCAGCTTGGCAAGGCTAGCGGGGAGTGAGCAGTTCTTC,CASSLARLAGSEQFF
TRBJ2-1,15,TRBD2,many,TRBV3-1,TGTGCCAGCAGCCATTTAGCGGGCCCATACAATGAGCAGTTCTTC,CASSHLAGPYNEQFF
TRBJ1-2,16,-,-,TRBV27,TGTGCCAGCAGTCTGCGCCGGGACGGGGACTTCTATGGCTACACCTTC,CASSLRRDGDFYGYTF
TRBJ2-5,12,-,few,TRBV20-1,TGCAGTGCTAAGGACCGAGGGGGGACCCAGTACTTC,CSAKDRGGTQYF
TRBJ2-3,12,-,many,TRBV29-1,TGCAGCGCCAACAGGGGCACAGATACGCAGTATTTT,CSANRGTDTQYF
TRBJ2-2,12,-,few,TRBV6-4,TGTGCCACGACGGTCTTGGCCGGGGAGCTGTTTTTT,CATTVLAGELFF
TRBJ2-3,15,TRBD2,many,TRBV7-8,TGTGCCAGCACTTCGGCGGGGGGGCCGACAGATACGCAGTATTTT,CASTSAGGPTDTQYF
TRBJ2-3,13,-,few,TRBV2,TGTGCCAGCATTCCGGGGCGGACAGATACGCAGTATTTT,CASIPGRTDTQYF
TRBJ2-7,12,-,few,TRBV7-2,TGTGCCAGCAGCCCCATTTGGTACGAGCAGTACTTC,CASSPIWYEQYF
TRBJ2-3,12,TRBD2,-,TRBV20-1,TGCAGTGTGGGACTAGCCACAGATACGCAGTATTTT,CSVGLATDTQYF
TRBJ2-1,14,TRBD2,many,TRBV12-3/TRBV12-4,TGTGCCAGCAGTCTAGCGGTCTCCTACAATGAGCAGTTCTTC,CASSLAVSYNEQFF
TRBJ2-7,14,TRBD1,few,TRBV5-4,TGTGCCAGCAGCAAGGACAGGGAGGTCTACGAGCAGTACTTC,CASSKDREVYEQYF
TRBJ2-2,16,-,-,TRBV7-8,TGTGCCAGCAGCTCGAACCCGGGGGCGAACACCGGGGAGCTGTTTTTT,CASSSNPGANTGELFF
TRBJ2-7,14,-,-,TRBV20-1,TGCAGTGCTAGGGATCTAGTTGGATCTAACGAGCAGTACTTC,CSARDLVGSNEQYF
TRBJ2-7,14,-,-,TRBV7-2,TGTGCCAGCAGCTTAGGTCCCAGGGGCTACGAGCAGTACTTC,CASSLGPRGYEQYF
TRBJ2-5,16,-,-,TRBV5-1,TGCGCCAGCAGCTTGGAAGGGTCTTCCGGCCAAGAGACCCAGTACTTC,CASSLEGSSGQETQYF
TRBJ2-2,15,-,-,TRBV6-5,TGTGCCAGCAGTTACACAGGCGTGAACACCGGGGAGCTGTTTTTT,CASSYTGVNTGELFF
TRBJ1-1,13,-,-,TRBV3-1,TGTGCCAGCAGCCAAACCATGAACACTGAAGCTTTCTTT,CASSQTMNTEAFF
TRBJ1-2,16,-,-,TRBV11-3,TGTGCCAGCAGCTTAGGCAGCGGGGGGCAAAGCGGTGGCTACACCTTC,CASSLGSGGQSGGYTF
TRBJ1-6,17,-,few,TRBV18,TGTGCCAGCTCACCCTCTGGACGGAGCTCCTATAATTCACCCCTCCACTTT,CASSPSGRSSYNSPLHF
TRBJ2-7,16,-,few,TRBV18,TGTGCCAGCTCACCGGCTAATGGGGAGGCTAGCTACGAGCAGTACTTC,CASSPANGEASYEQYF
TRBJ1-2,14,-,-,TRBV9,TGTGCCAGCAGCGTAGATGGGCGTCCGGACGGCTACACCTTC,CASSVDGRPDGYTF
TRBJ1-6,14,-,-,TRBV5-1,TGCGCCAGCAGCTTGAGCCAGGGGAATTCACCCCTCCACTTT,CASSLSQGNSPLHF
TRBJ2-5,15,TRBD1,few,TRBV20-1,TGCAGTGCTAGGGGCGACAGGGACCAACAAGAGACCCAGTACTTC,CSARGDRDQQETQYF
TRBJ2-2,15,TRBD1,-,TRBV5-6,TGTGCCAGCAGGAACTCAGGGGGCAGCACCGGGGAGCTGTTTTTT,CASRNSGGSTGELFF
TRBJ1-2,15,TRBD1,-,TRBV10-3,TGTGCCATCAGTGAACCGGGGGACAGGGTCTATGGCTACACCTTC,CAISEPGDRVYGYTF
TRBJ1-1,14,-,many,TRBV4-2,TGTGCCAGCGCGCCCAATACCGGAGATACTGAAGCTTTCTTT,CASAPNTGDTEAFF
TRBJ2-5,14,TRBD2,many,TRBV7-9,TGTGCCAGCAGCCAAGCGGGAGGGGGAGAGACCCAGTACTTC,CASSQAGGGETQYF
TRBJ1-2,12,-,-,TRBV11-2,TGTGCCAGCAGCTCTAGGTTAGATGGCTACACCTTC,CASSSRLDGYTF
TRBJ2-7,15,-,few,TRBV7-2,TGTGCCAGCAAACAACTGGCGGAGCTAAACTACGAGCAGTACTTC,CASKQLAELNYEQYF
TRBJ1-1,12,TRBD1,few,TRBV6-2/TRBV6-3,TGTGCCAGCAGCCCAACAGGGGTCCAAGCTTTCTTT,CASSPTGVQAFF
TRBJ2-1,15,TRBD2,-,TRBV7-9,TGTGCCAGCAGCTTCCTCCCTAGCGGGAAACCCGAGCAGTTCTTC,CASSFLPSGKPEQFF
TRBJ1-1,14,-,-,TRBV6-2/TRBV6-3,TGTGCCAGCAGAAAACAGGGTAGGGTCACTGAAGCTTTCTTT,CASRKQGRVTEAFF
TRBJ2-1,14,-,-,TRBV11-3,TGTGCCAGCAGCTTAGGCGGAGTCTACAATGAGCAGTTCTTC,CASSLGGVYNEQFF
TRBJ2-7,11,-,many,TRBV29-1,TGCAGCGTAACCACAGCCTACGAGCAGTACTTC,CSVTTAYEQYF
TRBJ2-3,14,-,-,TRBV20-1,TGCAGTGCTACCCGGAGGGGGAACACAGATACGCAGTATTTT,CSATRRGNTDTQYF
TRBJ2-2,16,TRBD1,few,TRBV5-1,TGCGCCAGCAGCTGGGGAGGACAGGGGTTTCCCGGGGAGCTGTTTTTT,CASSWGGQGFPGELFF
TRBJ2-1,14,TRBD1,few,TRBV28,TGTGCCAGCATTTCCGGGACAGGGTACAATGAGCAGTTCTTC,CASISGTGYNEQFF
TRBJ2-5,17,TRBD2,many,TRBV3-1,TGTGCCAGCAGCTTCGGGACTAGCGGGAGTGGCGGTGAGACCCAGTACTTC,CASSFGTSGSGGETQYF
TRBJ2-3,15,-,-,TRBV20-1,TGCAGTGCTAGAGGTCCGGGGGGCCATACAGATACGCAGTATTTT,CSARGPGGHTDTQYF
TRBJ2-7,15,-,few,TRBV5-4,TGTGCCAGCAGCTTGGGTGGGGACTCCGTCGGCGAGCAGTACTTC,CASSLGGDSVGEQYF
TRBJ2-1,17,TRBD2,few,TRBV9,TGTGCCAGCAGCGTAGCTACTTGGGAGGGCTCCTACAATGAGCAGTTCTTC,CASSVATWEGSYNEQFF